This TCR beta chain was observed in a study of beta chain features in type 1 diabetes. Study-level information: Sorted cells from all samples, numbering roughly 100 million, were examined. Study-wide results and caveats: Type 1 diabetes patients showed a moderate but significant shortening of TCRB CDR3s in all four CD4+ subsets.

Expressed TCRB transcripts got sequenced, as all isolated RNA was reverse transcribed. The protocol was immunoSEQ multiplex PCR, while the TCRdb copy is restricted to in-frame clones and leaves out a portion. The sample yields around 280,000 clones, approximately 16% seen once. As to this clone: Its antigen remains unidentified.

The V segment lost 6 bases and the J segment 2 bases; nucleotides outside the gene matches: 9. In germline, CDR1 is LNHDA, CDR2 SQIVND (reference sequence). This CDR3 has 17 residues. This sequence originates from a man aged 18 to 29 with type 1 diabetes. The specimen sequenced was naive CD4+ T cells from blood. The chain employs TRBV19 and TRBJ2-5, with 13 nucleotides matching TRBD2. The CDR3 coding sequence is TGTGCCAGTAGCCCGCGGGGACTAGCGGGAAAACAAGAGACCCAGTACTTC. It yields the protein CASSPRGLAGKQETQYF. Based on the CDR3 plus reference TRBV19 and TRBJ2-5, the full variable domain is DGGITQSPKYLFRKEGQNVTLSCEQNLNHDAMYWYRQDPGQGLRLIYYSQIVNDFQKGDIAEGYSVSREKKESFPLTVTSAQKNPTAFYLCASSPRGLAGKQETQYFGPGTRLLVL.